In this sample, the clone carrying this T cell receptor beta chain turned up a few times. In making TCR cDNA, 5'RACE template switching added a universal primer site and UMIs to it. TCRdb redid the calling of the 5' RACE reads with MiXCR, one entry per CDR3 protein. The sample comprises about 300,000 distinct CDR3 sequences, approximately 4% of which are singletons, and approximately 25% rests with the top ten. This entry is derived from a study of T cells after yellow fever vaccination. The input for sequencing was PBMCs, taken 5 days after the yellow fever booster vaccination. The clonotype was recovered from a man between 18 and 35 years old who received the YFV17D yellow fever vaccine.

As DNA, the CDR3 is TGTGCCAGCAGGCGGGGGAAAGGAACCTACGAGCAGTACTTC. This gives the protein CASRRGKGTYEQYF. This rearrangement joins TRBV6-5 to TRBJ2-7; 7 bases fit TRBD2. Germline lookup yields CDR1 MNHEY and CDR2 SVGAGI. The length of the CDR3 is 14 residues. Trimming removed 6 bases from V and 2 bases from J; junction bases left unmatched: 7.